Following are 12 T cell receptor beta chains from one sample sequenced in a study of patients and donors after allogeneic stem cell transplantation. TCRdb fed the RT-PCR reads into MiXCR, producing one record per CDR3 protein. In the table there are about 110,000 distinct CDR3 sequences, approximately 40% of which are singletons. The sample was blood, either unsorted or a sorted T cell fraction (not recorded which). The receptor set was obtained from a human donor who was either an allogeneic HSCT recipient or a stem cell or donor lymphocyte infusion donor (not recorded which). It is not recorded whose cells these are; they may come from a transplant donor.

The chain uses TRBV5-1 and TRBJ1-1; D is unclear. V was shortened by 6 bases and J by 1 base, with 13 bases between the two germline ends. CDR1 is SGHRS, CDR2 YFSETQ, per germline. CDR3 size: 14 residues. CDR3 sequence reads: CASTGGSPNTEAFF. In DNA, the CDR3 is TGCGCCAGCACAGGAGGGTCCCCGAACACTGAAGCTTTCTTT.

The rearrangement joins TRBV20-1 to TRBJ2-3, with a tentative D call TRBD1 (5 bases). V was shortened by 2 bases and J by 0 bases, with 6 bases between the two germline ends. This CDR3 comprises 13 residues. Germline V lookup: CDR1 DFQATT, CDR2 SNEGSKA (reference sequence). The CDR3 reads CSARRGSTDTQYF. The CDR3 nucleotides read TGCAGTGCTAGAAGGGGCAGCACAGATACGCAGTATTTT.

The chain has TRBV7-9 and TRBJ1-4; D gene uncertain. V gave up 5 bases and J gave up 0 bases, with 13 bases separating them. This CDR3 is 16 amino acids long. Germline V gene lookup returns CDR1 SEHNR and CDR2 FQNEAQ (reference sequence). The CDR3 is CASSKTAASTNEKLFF. CDR3 in DNA: TGTGCCAGCAGCAAGACGGCCGCCTCAACTAATGAAAAACTGTTTTTT.

This clonotype was seen more than once but under ten times. V and J are TRBV7-2 and TRBJ1-2; 10 nucleotides agree with TRBD1. The J segment lost 4 bases and the V segment lost 5 bases, leaving 7 bases of the junction unmatched. Germline CDR1 SGHTA, CDR2 FQGNSA. CDR3 length equals 15 residues. The CDR3 loop reads CASSGRQGAGYGYTF. The CDR3 bases are TGTGCCAGCAGCGGCAGACAGGGGGCCGGCTATGGCTACACCTTC.

This clonotype was picked up a small number of times. The chain has TRBV27 and TRBJ1-4; D might be TRBD1 (5 bases). V was trimmed by 5 bases and J by 0 bases, leaving 10 bases between them. CDR3 length equals 15 residues. Germline CDR1 reads MNHEY; CDR2 reads SMNVEV (reference sequence). The CDR3: CASSPRDATNEKLFF. Written as DNA, the CDR3 is TGTGCCAGCAGTCCCCGGGACGCAACTAATGAAAAACTGTTTTTT. The full variable domain, with the rest looked up from reference TRBV27 and TRBJ1-4, is EAQVTQNPRYLITVTGKKLTVTCSQNMNHEYMSWYRQDPGLGLRQIYYSMNVEVTDKGDVPEGYKVSRKEKRNFPLILESPSPNQTSLYFCASSPRDATNEKLFFGSGTQLSVL.

V is TRBV12-3 or TRBV12-4 and J is TRBJ2-3; 11 bases are shared with TRBD2. The CDR3 has 17 amino acids. Losses at the gene ends were 5 bases for V and 0 bases for J; bases not matched to a gene: 7. The chain's CDR3 is CASSPLGLAESTDTQYF. The DNA for the CDR3 is TGTGCCAGCAGTCCCTTGGGACTAGCGGAAAGCACAGATACGCAGTATTTT.

The chain combines TRBV12-3 or TRBV12-4 with TRBJ2-5; weak D call: TRBD1 (6 bases). The CDR3 contains 17 residues. V lost 3 bases and J lost 0, with 17 bases in between. The chain's CDR3 is CASSFGRVGGYQETQYF. CDR3 nucleotides: TGTGCCAGCAGTTTCGGCAGGGTAGGGGGATACCAAGAGACCCAGTACTTC.

The chain is built from TRBV20-1 and TRBJ2-2; perhaps TRBD2 as D (6 bases). The CDR3 totals 14 residues. Germline V gene data show CDR1 as DFQATT and CDR2 as SNEGSKA (reference sequence). CDR3 DNA sequence: TGCAGCTTACTAGCCAGAACGAACACCGGGGAGCTGTTTTTT. It yields the protein CSLLARTNTGELFF.

This clonotype was counted only a few times. CDR3 loop: CASSLKGDRPNSNQPQHF. The CDR3 bases are TGTGCCAGCAGCTTAAAGGGGGACAGGCCGAATAGCAATCAGCCCCAGCATTTT. The chain recombines TRBV7-8 with TRBJ1-5; 8 nucleotides agree with TRBD1. V lost 2 bases to trimming and J lost 0 bases; unmatched junction nucleotides: 9. The CDR3 contains 18 residues. Per germline, CDR1 SGHVS and CDR2 FQNEAQ.

This clonotype has just a few counts. The chain recombines TRBV7-2 with TRBJ1-2; TRBD1 is a possible D gene (5 bases). Germline CDR1 is SGHTA and CDR2 is FQGNSA. Trimming shortened V by 5 bases and J by 3 bases, and 13 bases separated the two germline ends. The CDR3 runs 14 residues. The CDR3 DNA reads as TGTGCCAGCAGCAAACAGACAGACTACTATGGCTACACCTTC. Amino acid sequence: CASSKQTDYYGYTF.

A few counts support this clonotype. The chain combines TRBV29-1 with TRBJ2-1; D perhaps matches TRBD1 (5 bases). Germline V gives CDR1 SQVTM, CDR2 ANQGSEA. The CDR3 is made up of 11 amino acids. Trimming pared 4 bases from V and 8 bases from J, leaving 9 bases between. CDR3 sequence reads: CSVVQVDEQFF. The CDR3 DNA reads TGCAGCGTTGTACAGGTTGATGAGCAGTTCTTC.

The chain joins TRBV20-1 to TRBJ2-7; D gene ambiguous. Germline lookup yields CDR1 DFQATT and CDR2 SNEGSKA (reference sequence). The V end was cut by 0 bases, the J end by 1 base, with 10 bases between. This CDR3 contains 14 residues. The CDR3 region has the DNA TGCAGTGCTAGAGATCCCAGCACTTCCTACGAGCAGTACTTC. Residues: CSARDPSTSYEQYF.